This T cell receptor (beta chain) originates from a study of cytomegalovirus exposure and HLA in healthy donors. Germline CDR1 reads MNHEY; CDR2 reads SMNVEV (reference sequence). Trimming cost V 6 bases and J 6 bases; bases outside gene matches: 13. The length of the CDR3 is 15 residues. Data came from immunoSEQ multiplex PCR; TCRdb stores just in-frame clones and leaves some out. Among some 130,000 clones listed, approximately 80% were seen once. The chain has TRBV27 and TRBJ1-2; 7 nucleotides agree with TRBD1. This sequence was found in a man between 25 and 39 years old in good health and CMV-seropositive. The sample comprised PBMCs. CDR3 residues: CASSGGETGFDGYTF. CDR3 nucleotide sequence: TGTGCCAGCAGCGGGGGAGAGACAGGGTTTGATGGCTACACCTTC.